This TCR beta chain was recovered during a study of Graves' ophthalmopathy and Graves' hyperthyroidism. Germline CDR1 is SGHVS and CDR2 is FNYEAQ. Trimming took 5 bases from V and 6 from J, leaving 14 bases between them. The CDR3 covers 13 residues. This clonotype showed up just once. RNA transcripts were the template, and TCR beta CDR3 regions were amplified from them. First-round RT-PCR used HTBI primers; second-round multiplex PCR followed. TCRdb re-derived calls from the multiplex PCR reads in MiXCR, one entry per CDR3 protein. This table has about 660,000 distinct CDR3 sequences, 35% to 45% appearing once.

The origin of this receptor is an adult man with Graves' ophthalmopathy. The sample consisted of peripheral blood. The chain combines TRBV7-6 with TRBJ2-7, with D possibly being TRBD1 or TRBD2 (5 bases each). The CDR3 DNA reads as TGTGCCAGCAGCCCTGGGGGAGTAAGCGAGCAGTACTTC. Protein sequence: CASSPGGVSEQYF.